This T cell receptor beta chain is from a study of blood T cell repertoires in COVID-19. Turning to the study itself: T cells, B-cell-depleted T cells, or PBMCs supplied cDNA or gDNA.

Data came from immunoSEQ multiplex PCR; TCRdb stores just in-frame clones and leaves some out. The table lists some 310,000 clones, under 90% of them singletons. The sequenced sample was peripheral blood. The origin of this receptor is a woman aged 30 to 39 with COVID-19, enrolled during active disease.

The CDR3, as DNA: TGTGCCACCAGCAGTGACAGTTTAACTAGCACAGATACGCAGTATTTT. This codes for CATSSDSLTSTDTQYF. The chain uses TRBV15 and TRBJ2-3, with a weak D call TRBD1 (5 bases). CDR1 and CDR2 from the germline V gene are LNHNV and YYDKDF (reference sequence). Trimming left V 3 bases short and J 0 bases short, with 13 bases between. The CDR3 loop spans 16 amino acids.